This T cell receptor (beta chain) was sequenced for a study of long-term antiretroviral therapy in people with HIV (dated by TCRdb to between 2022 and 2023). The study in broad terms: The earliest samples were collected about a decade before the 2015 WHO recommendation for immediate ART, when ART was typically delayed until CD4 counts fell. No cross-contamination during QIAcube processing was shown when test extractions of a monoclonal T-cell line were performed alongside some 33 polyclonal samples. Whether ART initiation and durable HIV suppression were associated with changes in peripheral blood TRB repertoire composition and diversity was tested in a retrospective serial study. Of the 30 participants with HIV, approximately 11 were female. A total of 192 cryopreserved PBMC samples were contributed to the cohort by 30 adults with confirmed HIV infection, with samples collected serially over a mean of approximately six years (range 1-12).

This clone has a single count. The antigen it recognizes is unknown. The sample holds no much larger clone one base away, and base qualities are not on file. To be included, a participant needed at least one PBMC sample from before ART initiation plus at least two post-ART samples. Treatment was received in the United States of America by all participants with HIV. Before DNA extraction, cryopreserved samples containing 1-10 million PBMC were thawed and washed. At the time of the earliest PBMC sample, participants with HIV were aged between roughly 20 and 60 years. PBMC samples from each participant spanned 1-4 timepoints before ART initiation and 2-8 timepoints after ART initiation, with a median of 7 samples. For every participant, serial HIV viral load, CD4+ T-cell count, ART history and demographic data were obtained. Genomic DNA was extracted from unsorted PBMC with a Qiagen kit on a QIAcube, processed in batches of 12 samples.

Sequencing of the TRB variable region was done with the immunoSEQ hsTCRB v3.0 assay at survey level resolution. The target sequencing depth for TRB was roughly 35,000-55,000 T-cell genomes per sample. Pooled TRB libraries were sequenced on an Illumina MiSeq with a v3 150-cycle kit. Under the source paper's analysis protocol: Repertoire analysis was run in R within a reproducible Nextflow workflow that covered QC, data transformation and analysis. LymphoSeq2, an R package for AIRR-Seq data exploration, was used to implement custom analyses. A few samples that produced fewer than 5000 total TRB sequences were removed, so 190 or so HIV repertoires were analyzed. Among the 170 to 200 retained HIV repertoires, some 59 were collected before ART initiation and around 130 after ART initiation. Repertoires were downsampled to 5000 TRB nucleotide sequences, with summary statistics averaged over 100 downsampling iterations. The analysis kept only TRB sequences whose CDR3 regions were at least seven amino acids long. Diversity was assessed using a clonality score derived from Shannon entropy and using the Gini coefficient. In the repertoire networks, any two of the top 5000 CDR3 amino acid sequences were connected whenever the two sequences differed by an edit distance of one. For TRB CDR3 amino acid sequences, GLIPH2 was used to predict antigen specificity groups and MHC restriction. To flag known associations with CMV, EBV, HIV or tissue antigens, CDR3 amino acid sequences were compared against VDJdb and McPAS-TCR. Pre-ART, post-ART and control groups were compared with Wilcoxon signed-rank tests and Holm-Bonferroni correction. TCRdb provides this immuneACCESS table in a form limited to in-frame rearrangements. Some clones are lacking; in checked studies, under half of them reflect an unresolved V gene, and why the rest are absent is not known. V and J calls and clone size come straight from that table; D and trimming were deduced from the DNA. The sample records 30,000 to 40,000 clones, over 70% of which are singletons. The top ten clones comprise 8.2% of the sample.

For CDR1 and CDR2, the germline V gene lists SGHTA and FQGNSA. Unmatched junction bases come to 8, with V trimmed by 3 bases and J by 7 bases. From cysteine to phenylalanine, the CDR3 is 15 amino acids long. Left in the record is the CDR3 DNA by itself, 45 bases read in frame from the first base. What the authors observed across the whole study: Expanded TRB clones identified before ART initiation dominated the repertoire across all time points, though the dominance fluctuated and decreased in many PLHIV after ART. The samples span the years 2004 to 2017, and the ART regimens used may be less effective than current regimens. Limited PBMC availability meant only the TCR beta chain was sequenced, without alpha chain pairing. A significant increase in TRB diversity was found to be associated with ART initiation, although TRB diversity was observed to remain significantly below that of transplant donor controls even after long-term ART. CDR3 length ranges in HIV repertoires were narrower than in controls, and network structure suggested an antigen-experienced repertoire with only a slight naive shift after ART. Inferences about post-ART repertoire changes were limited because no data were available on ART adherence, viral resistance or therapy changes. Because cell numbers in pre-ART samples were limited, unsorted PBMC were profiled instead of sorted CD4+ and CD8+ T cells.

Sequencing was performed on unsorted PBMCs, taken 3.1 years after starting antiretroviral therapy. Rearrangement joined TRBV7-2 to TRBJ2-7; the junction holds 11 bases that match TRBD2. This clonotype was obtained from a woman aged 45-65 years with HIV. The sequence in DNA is TGTGCCAGCAGCTTTAGCGGGGGGGTTTTGTTGGAGCAGTACTTC. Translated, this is CASSFSGGVLLEQYF. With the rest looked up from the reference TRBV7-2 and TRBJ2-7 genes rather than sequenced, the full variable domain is GAGVSQSPSNKVTEKGKDVELRCDPISGHTALYWYRQSLGQGLEFLIYFQGNSAPDKSGLPSDRFSAERTGGSVSTLTIQRTQQEDSAVYLCASSFSGGVLLEQYFGPGTRLTVT.